These 27 T cell receptor beta chains were all obtained from the same sample, sequenced in a study of blood T cell repertoires in COVID-19. Repertoires were generated with immunoSEQ multiplex PCR, while TCRdb's copy carries only in-frame clones and drops some. This sample has a few hundred thousand clones, with 86% found just once. Sequences were obtained from PBMCs or T cells enriched from blood (not recorded which). These receptors all come from a man aged 30-40 years who had recovered from COVID-19.

Details on this clone: This specimen includes other DNA sequences encoding the same CDR3. This chain joins TRBV19 and TRBJ1-2, with 9 bases lining up with TRBD1. Germline CDR1 and CDR2: LNHDA and SQIVND (reference sequence). CDR3 length equals 13 residues. The V gene end was trimmed by 4 bases and the J gene end by 6 bases; junction bases not matched to a gene: 3. The DNA for the CDR3 is TGTGCCAGTAGTACAAGACAGGGGGATGGCTACACCTTC. Encoded protein: CASSTRQGDGYTF.

The rearrangement links TRBV7-2 to TRBJ1-2; 8 bases align to TRBD1. Trimming cost V 5 bases and J 2 bases; bases outside gene matches: 7. This CDR3 is 15 amino acids long. The V gene's germline CDR1 is SGHTA and CDR2 FQGNSA. The DNA for the CDR3 is TGTGCCAGCAGCACTCACCAGGGGGCGAACTATGGCTACACCTTC. Its translation: CASSTHQGANYGYTF.

This chain connects TRBV12-5 to TRBJ2-7; 13 bases match TRBD2. V trimming: 1 base; J trimming: 1 base; junction bases outside the gene matches: 4. This CDR3 comprises 17 residues. Germline assignment: CDR1 LGHNT and CDR2 FRNRAP. The CDR3 reads CASGLGLAGGTSYEQYF. CDR3 DNA sequence: TGTGCTAGTGGTTTGGGACTAGCGGGAGGAACATCCTACGAGCAGTACTTC.

This clone was seen a single time. This chain links TRBV24-1 with TRBJ2-1, with 12 bases that match TRBD1. This CDR3 has 17 amino acids. The V gene's germline CDR1 is KGHDR and CDR2 SFDVKD. After removal of 2 bases from V and 5 bases from J, the junction contained 6 bases not matched to a gene. The DNA of the CDR3 is TGTGCCACCAGTGATTCATGGGACAGGGGGCAAGACAATGAGCAGTTCTTC. It specifies CATSDSWDRGQDNEQFF.

The V gene is TRBV20-1, the J gene TRBJ2-3; no reliable D call. CDR3 length: 11 residues. Germline V gene sequence: CDR1 DFQATT, CDR2 SNEGSKA (reference sequence). V was shortened by 6 bases and J by 2 bases, with 6 bases between the two germline ends. The CDR3 spells CSASDTDTQYF. DNA for the CDR3: TGCAGTGCGAGCGACACAGATACGCAGTATTTT.

V usage is TRBV4-1 and J usage is TRBJ2-7, with D unclear. The germline V gene has CDR1 MGHRA and CDR2 YSYEKL. The length of the CDR3 is 12 residues. V was pared by 1 base and J by 5 bases, with 6 bases between. CDR3 protein: CASSQVSDEQYF. CDR3 in DNA: TGCGCCAGCAGCCAAGTGTCTGACGAGCAGTACTTC.

The genes are TRBV5-5 and TRBJ2-7; D may be TRBD2 (6 bases). The V end lost 3 bases, the J end lost 3 bases, and 10 bases lay between the germline ends. Germline V gives CDR1 SGHKS, CDR2 YYEKEE (reference sequence). This CDR3 comprises 13 residues. The CDR3 is CASSWGVRYEQYF. The DNA of the CDR3 is TGTGCCAGCAGCTGGGGGGTCCGCTACGAGCAGTACTTC.

Details on this clone: Other nucleotide sequences in the sample specify the same CDR3. The V gene is TRBV12-3 or TRBV12-4, the J gene TRBJ1-2; weak D call: TRBD1 (6 bases). The CDR3 extends over 13 amino acids. The germline V and J ends were trimmed by 5 bases and 1 base, with 8 bases remaining between them. This chain's CDR3 is CASSLQGNYGYTF. In DNA, the CDR3 is TGTGCCAGCAGTCTACAGGGTAACTATGGCTACACCTTC.

This clone was observed a single time. The chain has TRBV6-5 and TRBJ1-3, with no clear D. The V gene's germline CDR1 is MNHEY and CDR2 SVGAGI. The V end was cut by 7 bases, the J end by 0 bases, with 13 bases between. The CDR3 has 15 amino acids. CDR3 in DNA: TGTGCCAGCAAGGCCAGGATGGCCTCTGGAAACACCATATATTTT. Its translation is CASKARMASGNTIYF.

The count of this clone is one. The chain has TRBV4-1 and TRBJ1-5, with D perhaps matching TRBD1 (5 bases). V lost 0 bases to trimming and J lost 5 bases, with 17 bases between them. Germline lookup yields CDR1 MGHRA and CDR2 YSYEKL. The CDR3 sequence is 17 residues long. CDR3 sequence: CASSQEPLAGGDQPQHF. CDR3 bases: TGCGCCAGCAGCCAAGAACCCCTGGCGGGGGGGGATCAGCCCCAGCATTTT.

This rearrangement joins TRBV28 to TRBJ2-3; the match to TRBD2 covers 7 bases. Germline V gives CDR1 MDHEN, CDR2 SYDVKM. There are 15 residues in the CDR3. The V and J ends lost 5 bases and 6 bases, in that order; junction bases with no gene match: 11. CDR3: CASSEVGGRRDTQYF. The CDR3 region has the DNA TGTGCCAGCAGTGAAGTGGGGGGGAGAAGGGATACGCAGTATTTT.

The chain recombines TRBV7-8 with TRBJ2-3, with 7 bases that match TRBD1. Germline CDR1 SGHVS, CDR2 FQNEAQ. The CDR3 is 16 amino acids. V was clipped by 1 base and J by 2 bases; unmatched bases: 6. Here the CDR3 DNA reads TGTGCCAGCAGCTTAGGGACAGGCTACACCACAGATACGCAGTATTTT. Translated: CASSLGTGYTTDTQYF.

The CDR3 nucleotides are TGTGCCAGCAGTTATGACAGGCGGGACGAGCAGTACTTC. This gives the protein CASSYDRRDEQYF. V usage is TRBV6-6 and J usage is TRBJ2-7, with D maybe TRBD1 (6 bases). The CDR3 is 13 residues long. From germline, CDR1 is MNHNY and CDR2 SVGAGI (reference sequence). Trimming stripped 3 bases from V and 5 bases from J, with 11 bases between.

The CDR3 bases are TGTGCCAGCAGCGCACAGACTAGCGGGATCCCCTACGAGCAGTACTTC. This codes for CASSAQTSGIPYEQYF. The chain joins TRBV7-2 to TRBJ2-7; 11 bases are a match to TRBD2. Trimming took 5 bases from V and 2 from J; bases not matched to a gene: 8. CDR1 and CDR2 from the germline V gene are SGHTA and FQGNSA. This CDR3 is 16 amino acids long.

With regard to this clone: This sample also contains other DNA sequences that code for the same CDR3. The rearrangement links TRBV28 to TRBJ1-1; no reliable D call. The CDR3 loop spans 12 amino acids. Trimming took off 6 bases at V and 7 bases at J, with 12 bases between the two ends. Germline V gene lookup returns CDR1 MDHEN and CDR2 SYDVKM. CDR3 in DNA: TGTGCCAGCAGGACCCCCCGGGGTGAAGCTTTCTTT. It codes for CASRTPRGEAFF.

This clone appeared a few times. DNA for the CDR3: TGTGCCAGCAGTGGCCCAACCCTGTACCAAGAGACCCAGTACTTC. Amino acid sequence: CASSGPTLYQETQYF. This sequence joins TRBV28 and TRBJ2-5; D is ambiguous. The V gene's germline CDR1 is MDHEN and CDR2 SYDVKM. V was clipped by 5 bases and J by 0 bases, with 13 bases between them. The CDR3 consists of 15 residues. The full variable domain, rest sourced from reference TRBV28 and TRBJ2-5, is DVKVTQSSRYLVKRTGEKVFLECVQDMDHENMFWYRQDPGLGLRLIYFSYDVKMKEKGDIPEGYSVSREKKERFSLILESASTNQTSMYLCASSGPTLYQETQYFGPGTRLLVL.

This clone was seen just once. The chain employs TRBV11-3 and TRBJ2-3; TRBD2 agrees at 8 bases. CDR1 SGHNT and CDR2 YENEEA come from the germline V gene. The V gene end was trimmed by 3 bases and the J gene end by 4 bases; junction bases not matched to a gene: 9. This CDR3 is built from 16 residues. CDR3 bases: TGTGCCAGCAGCTTTACCCTAGCGGGCCCCCCAGATACGCAGTATTTT. It codes for CASSFTLAGPPDTQYF.

This clone has ten or more counts. V is TRBV10-3 and J is TRBJ2-3, with 7 bases matching TRBD2. The CDR3 is made up of 14 amino acids. Germline CDR1 is ENHRY and CDR2 is SYGVKD. With 6 bases clipped from V and 3 bases from J, the junction kept 6 bases outside the gene matches. CDR3 loop: CAIRGVGGTDTQYF. The DNA of the CDR3 is TGTGCCATCAGGGGGGTCGGGGGGACAGATACGCAGTATTTT.

The chain uses TRBV6-5 and TRBJ1-1; D gene unclear. Germline loops: CDR1 MNHEY, CDR2 SVGAGI. CDR3 size: 14 residues. Trimming stripped 4 bases from V and 10 bases from J, with 19 bases between. The CDR3 DNA follows: TGTGCCAGCAGTTCCGACGACCTAGACTTCGCAGCTTTCTTT. Translation: CASSSDDLDFAAFF.

The rearrangement links TRBV24-1 to TRBJ2-2, with TRBD1 identical over 8 bases. The CDR3 length is 17 residues. Losses at the gene ends were 2 bases for V and 0 bases for J; bases not matched to a gene: 4. The germline CDR1 and CDR2 sequences are KGHDR and SFDVKD. The CDR3 DNA follows: TGTGCCACCAGTGATTATACGGACAGGGCGAACACCGGGGAGCTGTTTTTT. Protein: CATSDYTDRANTGELFF.

This rearrangement joins TRBV19 to TRBJ2-1, with D possibly TRBD1 on 5 matching bases. The germline V gene has CDR1 LNHDA and CDR2 SQIVND (reference sequence). CDR3 length: 20 amino acids. Deletions cut 3 bases from V and 3 bases from J, with 27 bases between. The CDR3 region has the DNA TGTGCCAGTAGTATTTCCAGGGCGAAAGGGGTTCGAATAGGCTACAATGAGCAGTTCTTC. Amino acids: CASSISRAKGVRIGYNEQFF.

At least ten counts were recorded for this clone. The rearrangement joins TRBV27 to TRBJ2-7, with a possible D match to TRBD2 (6 bases). Trimming pared 7 bases from V and 2 bases from J, leaving 18 bases between. CDR1 is MNHEY, CDR2 SMNVEV, per germline (reference sequence). This CDR3 region has 15 residues. CDR3 DNA: TGTGCCAGCATGTGGAGAGGAGGGCCTACCTACGAGCAGTACTTC. It is translated as CASMWRGGPTYEQYF.

The chain employs TRBV2 and TRBJ2-7; the match to TRBD1 covers 8 bases. The CDR3 has 15 residues. V dropped 5 bases and J dropped 2; count of bases not matched to a gene: 8. CDR1 is SNHLY and CDR2 is FYNNEI in the germline V gene. The CDR3 reads CASSPGTGPPYEQYF. CDR3 sequence (DNA): TGTGCCAGCAGTCCCGGGACAGGTCCTCCCTACGAGCAGTACTTC.

The genes are TRBV12-3 or TRBV12-4 and TRBJ1-5; maybe TRBD1 (6 bases). CDR3 length: 13 residues. V gave up 6 bases and J gave up 5 bases, with 11 bases separating them. This chain's CDR3 is CASRLQGYQPQHF. The CDR3 DNA sequence: TGTGCCAGCAGGTTGCAGGGGTATCAGCCCCAGCATTTT.

The rearrangement uses TRBV19 and TRBJ1-2, with a possible D match to TRBD1 (5 bases). Trimming removed 9 bases at V and 7 bases at J, with 21 bases between. The germline V gene encodes CDR1 LNHDA and CDR2 SQIVND (reference sequence). The CDR3 has 14 amino acids. The CDR3 DNA is TGTGCCAGCTTCCCCCCCGGGCGGGGGTTTGGCTACACCTTC. Amino acids: CASFPPGRGFGYTF.

This clone was detected once. CDR3 amino acids: CASSPGQGYTEAFF. CDR3 DNA sequence: TGTGCCAGCAGCCCCGGGCAGGGGTACACTGAAGCTTTCTTT. V is TRBV14 and J is TRBJ1-1, with a tentative D call TRBD1 (6 bases). CDR1 is SGHDN, CDR2 FVKESK, per germline. V was pared by 4 bases and J by 3 bases, with 12 bases between. This CDR3 is built from 14 residues.

The chain employs TRBV3-1 (or the pseudogene TRBV3-2) and TRBJ2-5, with a weak D call TRBD2 (6 bases). In germline, CDR1 is LGHDT, CDR2 YNNKEL (reference sequence). Trimming left V 1 base short and J 4 bases short, with 25 bases between. The CDR3 consists of 19 residues. The CDR3: CASSQGLSGRRVGGETQYF. CDR3 DNA: TGTGCCAGCAGCCAAGGGCTGAGCGGCCGGAGGGTGGGTGGAGAGACCCAGTACTTC.